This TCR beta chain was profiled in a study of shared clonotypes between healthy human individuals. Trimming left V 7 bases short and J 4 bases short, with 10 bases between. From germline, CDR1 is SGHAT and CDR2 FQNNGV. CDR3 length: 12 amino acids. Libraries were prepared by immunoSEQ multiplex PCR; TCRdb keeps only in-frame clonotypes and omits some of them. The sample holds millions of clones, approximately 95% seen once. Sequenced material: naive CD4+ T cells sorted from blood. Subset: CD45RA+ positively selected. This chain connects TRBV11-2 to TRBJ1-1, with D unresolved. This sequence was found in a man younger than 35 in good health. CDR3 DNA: TGTGCCAGCATCGGGTTGGGCACTGAAGCTTTCTTT. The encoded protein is CASIGLGTEAFF. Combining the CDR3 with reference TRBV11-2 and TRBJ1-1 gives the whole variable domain EAGVAQSPRYKIIEKRQSVAFWCNPISGHATLYWYQQILGQGPKLLIQFQNNGVVDDSQLPKDRFSAERLKGVDSTLKIQPAKLEDSAVYLCASIGLGTEAFFGQGTRLTVV.